This record covers a single T cell receptor (beta chain). V was trimmed by 6 bases and J by 4 bases, leaving 12 bases between them. Germline CDR1 is MNHEY and CDR2 is SMNVEV (reference sequence). This CDR3 comprises 13 residues. This specimen comes from a study of radiotherapy plus CTLA-4 blockade in lung cancer. Measured with immunoSEQ multiplex PCR; TCRdb has only the in-frame clones, and not every one. The top ten hold around 2.4% of the sample, which has about 51,000 clones, about three quarters seen once. The chain links TRBV27 to TRBJ1-2, with TRBD1 as a possible D gene (6 bases). The sequenced sample was peripheral blood, obtained from a patient treated with radiotherapy plus ipilimumab. This TCR came from a human donor with non-small cell lung cancer whose response to radiotherapy plus ipilimumab could not be evaluated. As DNA, the CDR3 is TGTGCCAGCAGCACAGGGTCGGTCTATGGCTACACCTTC. Translation: CASSTGSVYGYTF.